These 13 T cell receptor beta chains came from one sample sequenced in a study of T cells after yellow fever vaccination. Each CDR3 protein is one row after TCRdb ran MiXCR on the 5' RACE reads. The sample lists tens of thousands of distinct CDR3 sequences; 7.4% were seen once. The material sequenced was CD8+ T cells sorted from PBMCs, taken less than 16 days after the first yellow fever vaccination. These TCRs come from a man aged 18 to 30 who received the YFV17D yellow fever vaccine.

The V and J genes are TRBV7-2 and TRBJ1-5; D is uncertain. This CDR3 contains 12 residues. CDR1 is SGHTA and CDR2 is FQGNSA in the germline V gene. V was cut by 1 base and J by 7 bases, with 5 bases left in between. The CDR3 DNA is TGTGCCAGCAGCTTAGGGGTGCAGCCCCAGCATTTT. It yields the protein CASSLGVQPQHF.

As concerns this clonotype: A junction boundary mismatches the germline segment, possibly from a read error. The chain has TRBV20-1 and TRBJ2-3; 8 positions match TRBD2. The germline V gene has CDR1 DFQATT and CDR2 SNEGSKA (reference sequence). This CDR3 contains 16 residues. The CDR3 is CTARDQAGADTDTQYF. In DNA, the CDR3 is TGCACTGCTAGAGATCAAGCGGGGGCCGACACAGATACGCAGTATTTT.

This clonotype came up many times. The rearrangement uses TRBV7-9 and TRBJ1-4; D unresolved. V dropped 3 bases and J dropped 7 bases, with 9 bases sitting between them. Germline CDR1 reads SEHNR; CDR2 reads FQNEAQ (reference sequence). The CDR3 is made up of 13 amino acids. The CDR3 reads CASSFAFGEKLFF. As DNA, the CDR3 is TGTGCCAGCAGCTTTGCGTTCGGTGAAAAACTGTTTTTT.

This clonotype has ten or more counts. The J gene is TRBJ1-6, the V gene TRBV6-5; D is undetermined. V was clipped by 4 bases and J by 9 bases, with 16 bases between them. CDR1 and CDR2 from the germline V gene are MNHEY and SVGAGI. The length of the CDR3 is 15 residues. The CDR3 is CASSSTAPPGSPLHF. CDR3 DNA sequence: TGTGCCAGCAGTTCGACGGCCCCCCCTGGTTCACCCCTCCACTTT.

This clonotype was observed at least ten times. This sequence joins TRBV29-1 and TRBJ2-5, with 12 nucleotides matching TRBD2. The germline CDR1 and CDR2 sequences are SQVTM and ANQGSEA. Trimming cost V 5 bases and J 2 bases; bases outside gene matches: 6. The CDR3 contains 15 residues. The CDR3 DNA reads as TGCAGCGTTCAACTAGCGGGGGGCAATCAAGAGACCCAGTACTTC. It codes for CSVQLAGGNQETQYF.

This clonotype was seen at least ten times. The V call is TRBV6-5, the J call TRBJ1-6; no definite D call. Germline V gene data show CDR1 as MNHEY and CDR2 as SVGAGI. The V gene lost 5 bases and the J gene lost 10 bases, with 9 bases spanning the gap. This CDR3 comprises 12 residues. CDR3 DNA sequence: TGTGCCAGCAGTCGGGAGCGGTCACCCCTCCACTTT. Amino acid sequence: CASSRERSPLHF.

The chain recombines TRBV4-1 with TRBJ2-3; weak D call: TRBD2 (7 bases). Germline CDR1 MGHRA, CDR2 YSYEKL. V gave up 3 bases and J gave up 4 bases, with 17 bases separating them. The CDR3 sequence is 16 residues long. Written as DNA, the CDR3 is TGCGCCAGCAGCCACCCCTTGGGAGGGGGGGCAGATACGCAGTATTTT. Protein sequence: CASSHPLGGGADTQYF.

This clonotype was detected many times. V is TRBV11-2 and J is TRBJ2-3, with D unclear. The CDR3 extends over 16 amino acids. Germline CDR1 SGHAT, CDR2 FQNNGV. V was cut by 4 bases and J by 0 bases, with 14 bases left in between. The CDR3 reads CASSSQAITSTDTQYF. The CDR3 DNA follows: TGTGCCAGCAGCTCCCAAGCTATTACTAGCACAGATACGCAGTATTTT.

The sample holds many counts of this clonotype. The V and J genes are TRBV4-3 and TRBJ1-3, with D possibly being TRBD1 (6 bases). The V gene's germline CDR1 is LGHNA and CDR2 YSLEER. CDR3 size: 15 residues. With 4 bases removed from V and 2 bases from J, the gap between germline ends came to 12 bases. The CDR3 DNA sequence: TGCGCCAGCAGCCCAACCACAGGGACTGGAAACACCATATATTTT. It yields the protein CASSPTTGTGNTIYF.

This clonotype showed up just a few times. The chain combines TRBV29-1 with TRBJ2-7; 9 positions agree with TRBD1. The CDR3 is made up of 16 amino acids. Trimming took 6 bases from V and 2 from J; bases not matched to a gene: 14. The germline V gene encodes CDR1 SQVTM and CDR2 ANQGSEA. CDR3 loop: CSVWGGTGTGTYEQYF. The CDR3 region has the DNA TGCAGCGTGTGGGGGGGGACCGGGACAGGGACCTACGAGCAGTACTTC.

This clonotype was picked up many times. The chain combines TRBV6-5 with TRBJ2-1, with 9 nucleotides matching TRBD2. CDR3 length: 14 residues. V shed 6 bases, J shed 3 bases, and the junction held 3 bases outside the gene matches. The germline V gene encodes CDR1 MNHEY and CDR2 SVGAGI. CDR3 in DNA: TGTGCCAGCAGCCTAGCGGGGCGCTACAATGAGCAGTTCTTC. Its protein is CASSLAGRYNEQFF.

In its sample, this clonotype was seen many times. The J gene is TRBJ2-7, the V gene TRBV7-2; D gene uncertain. Germline-derived CDR1 and CDR2 are SGHTA and FQGNSA. The CDR3 contains 14 residues. V shed 4 bases and J shed 3 bases, with 13 bases lying between them. The CDR3 DNA follows: TGTGCCAGCAGCTGGGATCCTCCGGGCTACGAGCAGTACTTC. The encoded protein is CASSWDPPGYEQYF.

The V and J genes are TRBV19 and TRBJ2-1; D is uncertain. The V gene lost 3 bases and the J gene lost 7 bases, with 10 bases spanning the gap. Germline CDR1 LNHDA, CDR2 SQIVND (reference sequence). This CDR3 spans 13 amino acids. The CDR3 is CASSMEGVNEQFF. CDR3 coding DNA: TGTGCCAGTAGTATGGAAGGAGTAAATGAGCAGTTCTTC.